The clone carrying this T cell receptor beta chain showed up just a few times. Its cognate antigen is unknown. The V and J ends lost 5 bases and 7 bases respectively, with 9 bases between them. Germline V gene data show CDR1 as SQVTM and CDR2 as ANQGSEA. This CDR3 has 11 residues. Primers used in a second PCR of roughly 6 to 12 cycles were a sample-barcoded 5' primer and a J-beta primer mix. Via MiXCR, TCRdb re-called the 5' RACE reads, giving one row per CDR3 protein. This table holds about 1.1 million distinct CDR3 sequences, around two fifths found once. This specimen belongs to a study of blood T cells in healthy people across ages. General study points: The study found more naive CD4+ cells and higher diversity in long-lived than aged donors. The percentage of naive T cells correlated strongly with TCR beta diversity. Age brought a roughly linear fall in TCR beta diversity measured per million T cells.

The clonotype was recovered from a man aged 18 to 29 in good health. Sequenced input: blood. The V gene is TRBV29-1, the J gene TRBJ2-1, with D unclear. The CDR3 sequence: CSVYKGNEQFF. The CDR3 region has the DNA TGCAGCGTTTACAAGGGTAATGAGCAGTTCTTC.